Reported below is one TCR beta chain. Its antigen remains unidentified. These data originate in a study of graft-versus-host responses after intestinal transplantation. Profiled with immunoSEQ multiplex PCR; TCRdb holds only in-frame clones, not every one. In the table there are around 110,000 clones, about nine tenths of which are singletons. Findings and limits, study-wide: Recipient marrow contained GvH clones, some of which appeared first in ileum or blood.

This CDR3 spans 15 amino acids. V dropped 6 bases and J dropped 2 bases, with 16 bases sitting between them. CDR1 and CDR2 from the germline V gene are MNHEY and SVGAGI. Here the sequenced sample was unstimulated CD4+ T cells sorted from spleen or lymph node cells, taken before intestinal transplant. This receptor was taken from a human donor who received an intestinal transplant. The chain joins TRBV6-5 to TRBJ1-1; D might be TRBD1 (5 bases). The CDR3 nucleotides read TGTGCCAGCAGACTCCCGGGAGGGGCAAACACTGAAGCTTTCTTT. Amino acids: CASRLPGGANTEAFF.